These 11 T cell receptor beta chains came from one sample sequenced in a study of blood T cell repertoires in COVID-19. Using immunoSEQ multiplex PCR, the repertoire was profiled, and TCRdb retains in-frame clones only, with some absent. Among about 55,000 clones listed, around 83% were seen once. The material sequenced was peripheral blood. Every receptor here comes from a woman between 55 and 75 years old with acute or convalescent COVID-19.

The rearrangement links TRBV10-3 to TRBJ1-2; D not resolved. Between the trimmed V and J ends, which lost 2 bases and 4 bases, there was a span of 14 bases. Germline CDR1 reads ENHRY; CDR2 reads SYGVKD. The CDR3 totals 15 residues. The CDR3 coding sequence is TGTGCCATCAGTGAGGAGGGCTCGCGAGCCTATGGCTACACCTTC. This encodes CAISEEGSRAYGYTF.

The chain has TRBV14 and TRBJ2-7; TRBD2 matches 12 bases. The CDR3 has 15 amino acids. Germline trimming cut 1 base from V and 6 bases from J; bases unmatched to any gene: 4. Germline CDR1 reads SGHDN; CDR2 reads FVKESK. CDR3: CASSQVASGRGEQYF. For the CDR3, the DNA is TGTGCCAGCAGCCAAGTGGCTAGCGGGAGGGGCGAGCAGTACTTC.

The J gene is TRBJ2-3, the V gene TRBV10-3, with D tentatively TRBD2 (7 bases). The CDR3 spans 15 residues. Trimming took off 3 bases at V and 2 bases at J, with 12 bases between the two ends. CDR1 is ENHRY, CDR2 SYGVKD, per germline. This CDR3 is CAISEGRGDTDTQYF. CDR3 sequence (DNA): TGTGCCATCAGTGAAGGGAGGGGGGACACAGATACGCAGTATTTT.

The chain couples TRBV3-1 (or the pseudogene TRBV3-2) to TRBJ2-1; 8 bases are shared with TRBD2. V dropped 7 bases and J dropped 6; count of bases not matched to a gene: 11. The CDR3 is 15 residues long. In germline, CDR1 is LGHDT, CDR2 YNNKEL (reference sequence). The chain's CDR3 is CASNHGGGIGNEQFF. The DNA for the CDR3 is TGTGCCAGCAATCACGGCGGGGGGATTGGCAATGAGCAGTTCTTC.

This rearrangement joins TRBV28 to TRBJ1-2; TRBD1 aligns across 7 bases. V dropped 6 bases and J dropped 12; count of bases not matched to a gene: 19. From germline, CDR1 is MDHEN and CDR2 SYDVKM. The CDR3 has 15 residues. The CDR3 nucleotides read TGTGCCAGCAGCTCCCTCGACGCCGCGGAGGGGGCTGACACCTTC. Amino acids: CASSSLDAAEGADTF.

This chain uses TRBV2 with TRBJ1-1, with D tentatively TRBD1 (6 bases). In germline, CDR1 is SNHLY, CDR2 FYNNEI. V lost 6 bases and J lost 11, with 13 bases in between. The CDR3 spans 11 residues. CDR3 loop: CASRSRGAAFF. The DNA for the CDR3 is TGTGCCAGCAGATCCAGGGGTGCGGCTTTCTTT.

This clone was recorded once. The J gene is TRBJ1-6, the V gene TRBV12-3 or TRBV12-4, with 7 bases matching TRBD1. The CDR3 has 13 amino acids. V shed 4 bases, J shed 10 bases, and the junction held 4 bases outside the gene matches. For the CDR3, the DNA is TGTGCCAGCAGTTGGACAGGTGGATCACCCCTCCACTTT. Translation gives CASSWTGGSPLHF.

This chain joins TRBV30 and TRBJ2-2, with 9 bases fitting TRBD1. The CDR3 loop spans 15 amino acids. Germline V lookup: CDR1 GTSNPN, CDR2 SVGIG (reference sequence). Losses at the gene ends were 4 bases for V and 3 bases for J; bases not matched to a gene: 6. CDR3 nucleotides: TGTGCCTGGAACCCGGGGGACAGGGACACCGGGGAGCTGTTTTTT. This translates into CAWNPGDRDTGELFF.

The V gene is TRBV19, the J gene TRBJ1-2; D call uncertain. Per the germline V gene, CDR1 is LNHDA and CDR2 is SQIVND (reference sequence). V gave up 4 bases and J gave up 4 bases, with 13 bases separating them. The CDR3 spans 14 residues. CDR3 DNA sequence: TGTGCCAGTAGTACGACGGGAGACGTCTATGGCTACACCTTC. Protein sequence: CASSTTGDVYGYTF. Full variable domain (rest looked up from reference TRBV19 and TRBJ1-2): DGGITQSPKYLFRKEGQNVTLSCEQNLNHDAMYWYRQDPGQGLRLIYYSQIVNDFQKGDIAEGYSVSREKKESFPLTVTSAQKNPTAFYLCASSTTGDVYGYTFGSGTRLTVV.

J is TRBJ2-4 and V is TRBV30; TRBD2 agrees at 11 bases. The trim removed 5 bases at V and 4 bases at J, leaving 4 bases unmatched. CDR3 length: 14 residues. The germline gives CDR1 GTSNPN, CDR2 SVGIG (reference sequence). The CDR3: CAWSRTSGKNIQYF. As DNA, the CDR3 is TGTGCCTGGTCCCGGACTAGCGGGAAAAACATTCAGTACTTC.

V gene TRBV6-1 combines with J gene TRBJ1-4, with D possibly being TRBD1 (6 bases). The V gene's germline CDR1 is MNHNS and CDR2 SASEGT. This CDR3 has 14 amino acids. Between the trimmed V and J ends, which lost 1 base and 16 bases, there was a span of 19 bases. The CDR3 loop reads CASSEDRTATSAFF. The CDR3 DNA sequence: TGTGCCAGCAGTGAAGACCGGACAGCCACTTCGGCGTTTTTT.